Below, 12 T cell receptor beta chains from the same sample are listed, as sequenced in a study of cytomegalovirus exposure and HLA in healthy donors. The study ran its PCR with 60 Vbeta and 13 Jbeta primers. Some clones are missing from TCRdb's copy, which holds only in-frame ones; the method was immunoSEQ multiplex PCR. Of about 130,000 clones in the sample, roughly 77% were seen once. The sequencing sample was made of PBMCs. The source of these receptors is a man aged 25-45 years in good health.

The chain joins TRBV29-1 to TRBJ2-1; 13 nucleotides agree with TRBD2. The J segment lost 0 bases and the V segment lost 7 bases, leaving 9 bases of the junction unmatched. Per germline, CDR1 SQVTM and CDR2 ANQGSEA. The CDR3 is 17 residues long. The CDR3: CSAQGLAGMGSYNEQFF. CDR3 sequence (DNA): TGCAGCGCCCAGGGACTAGCGGGGATGGGCTCCTACAATGAGCAGTTCTTC.

This chain connects TRBV5-6 to TRBJ2-5; D is perhaps TRBD2 (6 bases). The assigned J gene may be wrong: the sequence end matches TRBJ2-7 better. The CDR3 extends over 12 amino acids. Germline V gene sequence: CDR1 SGHDT, CDR2 YYEEEE. This chain's CDR3 is CASRRLEYEQYF. The CDR3 DNA is TGTGCCAGCAGGAGACTAGAGTACGAGCAGTACTTC.

This clone was observed a handful of times. This chain links TRBV2 with TRBJ1-5; 8 bases agree with TRBD1. With 6 bases clipped from V and 2 bases from J, the junction kept 3 bases outside the gene matches. The CDR3 has 14 residues. Germline V CDR1 and CDR2: SNHLY, FYNNEI. CDR3 DNA sequence: TGTGCCAGCAGCCGACAGGGGCGCAATCAGCCCCAGCATTTT. Its protein product is CASSRQGRNQPQHF. The complete variable domain, with remaining parts taken from reference TRBV2 and TRBJ1-5, reads EPEVTQTPSHQVTQMGQEVILRCVPISNHLYFYWYRQILGQKVEFLVSFYNNEISEKSEIFDDQFSVERPDGSNFTLKIRSTKLEDSAMYFCASSRQGRNQPQHFGDGTRLSIL.

This clone was detected once. This chain links TRBV28 with TRBJ2-1; 10 bases map to TRBD2. With V trimmed by 3 bases and J by 8 bases, 10 bases remained unmatched. Germline CDR1 and CDR2: MDHEN and SYDVKM. This CDR3 comprises 16 residues. CDR3 in amino acids: CASSFGTASGRDEQFF. The CDR3 DNA reads TGTGCCAGCAGTTTTGGGACGGCTAGCGGGAGAGATGAGCAGTTCTTC.

The genes are TRBV5-6 and TRBJ2-7; TRBD2 matches at 8 bases. This CDR3 region has 15 residues. Trimming removed 4 bases from V and 3 bases from J; junction bases left unmatched: 9. Germline CDR1 is SGHDT and CDR2 is YYEEEE. CDR3 loop: CASSLGGVGFYEQYF. CDR3 nucleotides: TGTGCCAGCAGCCTCGGGGGGGTCGGGTTCTACGAGCAGTACTTC.

The chain combines TRBV16 with TRBJ1-2, with 7 bases that match TRBD1. V shed 2 bases and J 6 bases; nucleotides not matched to a gene: 6. Looked up from germline, CDR1 is KGHSY and CDR2 is FQNENV. The CDR3 sequence is 14 residues long. The CDR3 nucleotides read TGTGCCAGCAGCCAAGACAGGGCACTTCATGGCTACACCTTC. It translates to CASSQDRALHGYTF. The full variable domain, with the rest looked up from reference TRBV16 and TRBJ1-2, is GEEVAQTPKHLVRGEGQKAKLYCAPIKGHSYVFWYQQVLKNEFKFLISFQNENVFDETGMPKERFSAKCLPNSPCSLEIQATKLEDSAVYFCASSQDRALHGYTFGSGTRLTVV.

This chain joins TRBV7-9 and TRBJ2-7; TRBD2 matches at 9 bases. The J segment lost 5 bases and the V segment lost 1 base, leaving 3 bases of the junction unmatched. The germline CDR1 and CDR2 sequences are SEHNR and FQNEAQ (reference sequence). There are 14 residues in the CDR3. The CDR3 DNA is TGTGCCAGCAGCTTAGGTAGCGGGAGAGACGAGCAGTACTTC. It specifies CASSLGSGRDEQYF.

This clone occurred a few times. V gene TRBV18 combines with J gene TRBJ2-1; 9 positions match TRBD1. The length of the CDR3 is 15 residues. The germline CDR1 and CDR2 sequences are KGHSH and LQKENI. The junction had 9 bases not matched to a gene; V was cut back by 0 bases and J by 12 bases. CDR3 sequence (DNA): TGTGCCAGCTCACCACCGGGACAGGGTATCCCTGGGCAGTTCTTC. Translation: CASSPPGQGIPGQFF.

The chain links TRBV27 to TRBJ2-5; possibly TRBD2 for D (7 bases). Germline V gene data show CDR1 as MNHEY and CDR2 as SMNVEV (reference sequence). Between the trimmed V and J ends, which lost 3 bases and 9 bases, there was a span of 17 bases. The CDR3 is 14 amino acids. CDR3 sequence reads: CASSLGGPQLAQYF. For the CDR3, the DNA is TGTGCCAGCAGTTTGGGGGGGCCCCAGCTAGCCCAGTACTTC.

This CDR3 reads CATGEPGVNGANVLTF. The CDR3, as DNA: TGTGCCACCGGGGAGCCGGGAGTGAATGGGGCCAACGTCCTGACTTTC. The chain couples TRBV28 to TRBJ2-6; a weak D match, TRBD2 (6 bases). This CDR3 has 16 amino acids. Germline V gene sequence: CDR1 MDHEN, CDR2 SYDVKM. V was cut by 10 bases and J by 3 bases, with 19 bases left in between.

V usage is TRBV13 and J usage is TRBJ1-1; D is unresolved. The V gene lost 6 bases and the J gene lost 5 bases, with 10 bases spanning the gap. This CDR3 contains 12 residues. In germline, CDR1 is PRHDT, CDR2 FYEKMQ (reference sequence). The CDR3 sequence: CASSSSRTEAFF. CDR3 DNA sequence: TGTGCCAGCAGTTCCTCTAGGACTGAAGCTTTCTTT. Using reference TRBV13 and TRBJ1-1 for the parts outside the CDR3, the full variable domain is AAGVIQSPRHLIKEKRETATLKCYPIPRHDTVYWYQQGPGQDPQFLISFYEKMQSDKGSIPDRFSAQQFSDYHSELNMSSLELGDSALYFCASSSSRTEAFFGQGTRLTVV.

This chain links TRBV28 with TRBJ2-3; a weak D match, TRBD2 (6 bases). This CDR3 has 15 residues. Looked up from germline, CDR1 is MDHEN and CDR2 is SYDVKM. Between the trimmed V and J ends, which lost 3 bases and 6 bases, there was a span of 16 bases. The CDR3 DNA is TGTGCCAGCAGTTTCCCGGAGCTAGCGAGTGATACGCAGTATTTT. Its protein is CASSFPELASDTQYF.